The 21 T cell receptor beta chains given below trace back to one sample, sequenced in a study of blood T cells in healthy people across ages. A J-beta primer mix and a sample-barcoded 5' primer were used in a second PCR of about 7 to 12 cycles. MiXCR, applied by TCRdb to the 5' RACE reads, yields one record per CDR3 protein. The sample lists approximately 850,000 distinct CDR3 sequences, about 62% seen once, with approximately 23% in the top ten. The sample was blood. The receptors shown here come from a man under 40 in good health.

The gene calls are TRBV6-2 or TRBV6-3 and TRBJ2-7; either TRBD1 or TRBD2 may fit D (5 bases each). The germline V gene encodes CDR1 MNHEY and CDR2 SVGEGT. V dropped 11 bases and J dropped 5 bases, with 22 bases sitting between them. This CDR3 region has 14 residues. Here the CDR3 DNA reads TGTGCCGGAAAACACGGGGATACCAGGGACGAGCAGTACTTC. Translated: CAGKHGDTRDEQYF.

The rearrangement links TRBV28 to TRBJ2-5, with 8 positions matching TRBD2. V shed 6 bases, J shed 6 bases, and the junction held 12 bases outside the gene matches. CDR1 MDHEN and CDR2 SYDVKM come from the germline V gene. CDR3 length equals 15 residues. CDR3 in amino acids: CASSTLIAGKQTQYF. CDR3 sequence (DNA): TGTGCCAGCAGCACCCTTATAGCGGGAAAGCAGACCCAGTACTTC. Filled out from reference TRBV28 and TRBJ2-5, the complete variable domain reads DVKVTQSSRYLVKRTGEKVFLECVQDMDHENMFWYRQDPGLGLRLIYFSYDVKMKEKGDIPEGYSVSREKKERFSLILESASTNQTSMYLCASSTLIAGKQTQYFGPGTRLLVL.

This sequence joins TRBV29-1 and TRBJ2-7; TRBD1 matches at 10 bases. Germline CDR1 SQVTM, CDR2 ANQGSEA. The V gene end was trimmed by 3 bases and the J gene end by 4 bases; junction bases not matched to a gene: 9. The CDR3 sequence is 15 residues long. CDR3 coding DNA: TGCAGCGTTGAGTTAGCAGGACAGGGGGGGTACGAGCAGTACTTC. Amino acid sequence: CSVELAGQGGYEQYF.

This clonotype was seen only a few times. The junction departs from the called germline gene at one end, perhaps through a read error. The chain employs TRBV5-1 and TRBJ1-2; TRBD1 matches at 8 bases. This CDR3 contains 15 residues. The germline CDR1 and CDR2 sequences are SGHRS and YFSETQ. The chain's CDR3 is CASSSGQGGNYGYTF. CDR3 bases: TGTGCCAGCAGCTCCGGACAGGGTGGCAACTATGGCTACACCTTC.

This chain connects TRBV3-1 to TRBJ2-7; D is unclear. Matching the DNA end better, TRBJ2-5 makes the J call doubtful. The CDR3 has 16 amino acids. The germline CDR1 and CDR2 sequences are LGHDT and YNNKEL (reference sequence). DNA of the CDR3: TGTGCCAGCAGCCAGTACTCCGGGTGGCTAGGAGAGACCCAGTACTTC. It is translated as CASSQYSGWLGETQYF.

This clonotype was seen a few times. The chain couples TRBV29-1 to TRBJ2-5; TRBD2 matches at 9 bases. J gave up 7 bases and V 1 base, and 10 bases lay outside the gene matches. Germline CDR1 and CDR2: SQVTM and ANQGSEA. This CDR3 comprises 15 residues. In DNA form, the CDR3 reads TGCAGCGTTGAAGCGCTAGCGGGAAATAGAGGGACCCAGTACTTC. The encoded protein is CSVEALAGNRGTQYF.

The chain couples TRBV13 to TRBJ1-2; no firm D call. Germline values: CDR1 PRHDT, CDR2 FYEKMQ (reference sequence). This CDR3 has 16 residues. Trimming pared 1 base from V and 2 bases from J, leaving 14 bases between. The CDR3 bases are TGTGCCAGCAGCTTAGTAAGCGAGGGCTGGAACTATGGCTACACCTTC. This encodes CASSLVSEGWNYGYTF.

This clonotype occurred once. The gene calls are TRBV7-9 and TRBJ2-1, with D perhaps assigned TRBD1 or TRBD2 (5 bases each). V lost 6 bases and J lost 0, with 18 bases in between. The germline CDR1 and CDR2 sequences are SEHNR and FQNEAQ (reference sequence). The CDR3 extends over 17 amino acids. As DNA, the CDR3 is TGTGCCAGCAGTACGGGGCCCACGGCAGTCTCCTACAATGAGCAGTTCTTC. Protein sequence: CASSTGPTAVSYNEQFF.

The chain has TRBV2 and TRBJ2-4; 8 bases line up with TRBD2. Germline V gives CDR1 SNHLY, CDR2 FYNNEI. Trimming cost V 7 bases and J 13 bases; bases outside gene matches: 12. This CDR3 contains 13 residues. The chain's CDR3 is CASTPGLVSEQYF. CDR3 nucleotide sequence: TGTGCCAGCACACCGGGACTAGTCTCGGAGCAGTACTTC. Combining the CDR3 with reference TRBV2 and TRBJ2-4 gives the whole variable domain EPEVTQTPSHQVTQMGQEVILRCVPISNHLYFYWYRQILGQKVEFLVSFYNNEISEKSEIFDDQFSVERPDGSNFTLKIRSTKLEDSAMYFCASTPGLVSEQYFGAGTRLSVL.

This rearrangement joins TRBV2 to TRBJ1-1; D unresolved. The CDR3 totals 14 residues. V lost 6 bases and J 1 base, leaving 12 bases between the germline ends. Germline V gene lookup returns CDR1 SNHLY and CDR2 FYNNEI. CDR3 bases: TGTGCCAGCAGCACTCACCGGGAGAACACTGAAGCTTTCTTT. It translates to CASSTHRENTEAFF.

This chain joins TRBV20-1 and TRBJ2-1; D is perhaps TRBD2 (5 bases). The length of the CDR3 is 14 residues. Per the germline V gene, CDR1 is DFQATT and CDR2 is SNEGSKA (reference sequence). Trimming shortened V by 6 bases and J by 7 bases, and 19 bases separated the two germline ends. The CDR3 nucleotides are TGCAGTGCGTACGCGGGCCTCTCCTCAAATGAGCAGTTCTTC. Its protein is CSAYAGLSSNEQFF.

The chain is built from TRBV7-8 and TRBJ2-3; 8 bases align to TRBD2. Germline V lookup: CDR1 SGHVS, CDR2 FQNEAQ. V lost 4 bases and J lost 0; bases outside the gene matches: 15. The CDR3 has 19 residues. The CDR3 protein is CASSSRTSQKGRSTDTQYF. DNA for the CDR3: TGTGCCAGCAGCTCGCGGACTAGCCAAAAAGGGAGAAGCACAGATACGCAGTATTTT.

This clonotype has only a few counts. The V and J genes are TRBV7-2 and TRBJ2-1, with 7 bases fitting TRBD2. The CDR3 consists of 15 residues. The germline CDR1 and CDR2 sequences are SGHTA and FQGNSA. The V segment lost 5 bases and the J segment 2 bases; nucleotides outside the gene matches: 6. The CDR3, as DNA: TGTGCCAGCAGCCTTGGGGGAGGGCCCTACAATGAGCAGTTCTTC. It codes for CASSLGGGPYNEQFF.

This chain joins TRBV2 and TRBJ1-1; tentative D call: TRBD1 (5 bases). Between the trimmed V and J ends, which lost 7 bases and 8 bases, there was a span of 14 bases. The CDR3 is 12 amino acids. Germline assignment: CDR1 SNHLY and CDR2 FYNNEI. The CDR3 protein is CASIADTLEAFF. The CDR3 DNA sequence: TGTGCCAGCATAGCGGACACTTTAGAAGCTTTCTTT.

The chain is built from TRBV28 and TRBJ1-2; 8 nucleotides agree with TRBD1. Germline CDR1 is MDHEN and CDR2 is SYDVKM. The CDR3 consists of 15 residues. V dropped 10 bases and J dropped 4; count of bases not matched to a gene: 14. DNA of the CDR3: TGTGCCACCCACCTAGCGGACAGGGTGACCTATGGCTACACCTTC. Translated: CATHLADRVTYGYTF.

For this clonotype: Its ends do not fully match the called genes, so a read error is possible. The J gene is TRBJ2-7, the V gene TRBV5-1; D is possibly TRBD2 (5 bases). The CDR3 spans 11 residues. Germline V lookup: CDR1 SGHRS, CDR2 YFSETQ. CDR3 coding DNA: TGCGCCAGCAGGGACTCCTTCGAGCAGTACTTC. Translation: CASRDSFEQYF.

With respect to this clonotype: The CDR3 does not close with the conserved phenylalanine or tryptophan, likely indicating a read error. Because the CDR3's place on the DNA is in doubt, the DNA is left out and the CDR3 is given as listed by TCRdb. This chain uses TRBV12-3 or TRBV12-4 with TRBJ2-3; TRBD1 is the table's D call, not checked against the DNA. The CDR3 region is 14 residues in length, termini included. The CDR3 sequence: CASSFRVAADTQYS.

This clonotype has more than one count but fewer than ten. The chain links TRBV20-1 to TRBJ1-6; a possible D gene is TRBD1 (5 bases). The CDR3 has 16 amino acids. CDR1 and CDR2 from the germline V gene are DFQATT and SNEGSKA (reference sequence). V was cut by 0 bases and J by 8 bases, with 17 bases left in between. The CDR3 spells CSARDWTPSRDSPLHF. The CDR3 DNA reads as TGCAGTGCTAGAGATTGGACACCAAGTAGGGATTCACCCCTCCACTTT.

V usage is TRBV20-1 and J usage is TRBJ1-2; a weak D match, TRBD1 (6 bases). CDR3 length equals 13 residues. V lost 3 bases and J 3 bases, leaving 11 bases between the germline ends. Germline V CDR1 and CDR2: DFQATT, SNEGSKA (reference sequence). The CDR3 spells CSASTTGYYGYTF. CDR3 sequence (DNA): TGCAGTGCTAGCACCACAGGGTACTATGGCTACACCTTC.

CDR3 region: CASSQDLVGAATEAFF. DNA of the CDR3: TGTGCCAGCAGCCAAGATCTTGTGGGGGCTGCGACTGAAGCTTTCTTT. The chain recombines TRBV4-2 with TRBJ1-1, with TRBD1 as a possible D gene (6 bases). Between the trimmed V and J ends, which lost 0 bases and 5 bases, there was a span of 16 bases. The CDR3 is 16 residues long. Per germline, CDR1 LGHNA and CDR2 YNFKEQ.

This clonotype was seen once. The J gene is TRBJ1-2, the V gene TRBV6-4; the D gene is possibly TRBD1 (5 bases). The CDR3 consists of 13 residues. Trimming pared 6 bases from V and 8 bases from J, leaving 16 bases between. CDR1 and CDR2 from the germline V gene are MRHNA and SNTAGT. The chain's CDR3 is CASSGGGIRGYTF. CDR3 nucleotide sequence: TGTGCCAGCAGCGGCGGGGGGATAAGAGGCTACACCTTC.